This record looks at one T cell receptor (beta chain) sequence and its context. The CDR3 contains 15 residues. Germline CDR1 reads MGHRA; CDR2 reads YSYEKL. V shed 4 bases, J shed 1 base, and the junction held 4 bases outside the gene matches. The data originate from a study of T-cell memory formation after mild COVID-19. Across the whole study: TCR clusters were largely donor specific.

TCRdb fed the 5' RACE reads into MiXCR, producing one record per CDR3 protein. This table holds about 90,000 distinct CDR3 sequences, 13% found once. This sequence originates from an adult woman who had mild COVID-19 (a few samples of this study predate the infection). Cell type and time point are not known. Source material: PBMCs or a T cell subset sorted from them (not recorded which). V usage is TRBV4-1 and J usage is TRBJ2-1; 7 positions agree with TRBD2. In DNA, the CDR3 is TGCGCCAGCAGCCTCCCGGGGGGTTCCTACAATGAGCAGTTCTTC. This sequence encodes CASSLPGGSYNEQFF.